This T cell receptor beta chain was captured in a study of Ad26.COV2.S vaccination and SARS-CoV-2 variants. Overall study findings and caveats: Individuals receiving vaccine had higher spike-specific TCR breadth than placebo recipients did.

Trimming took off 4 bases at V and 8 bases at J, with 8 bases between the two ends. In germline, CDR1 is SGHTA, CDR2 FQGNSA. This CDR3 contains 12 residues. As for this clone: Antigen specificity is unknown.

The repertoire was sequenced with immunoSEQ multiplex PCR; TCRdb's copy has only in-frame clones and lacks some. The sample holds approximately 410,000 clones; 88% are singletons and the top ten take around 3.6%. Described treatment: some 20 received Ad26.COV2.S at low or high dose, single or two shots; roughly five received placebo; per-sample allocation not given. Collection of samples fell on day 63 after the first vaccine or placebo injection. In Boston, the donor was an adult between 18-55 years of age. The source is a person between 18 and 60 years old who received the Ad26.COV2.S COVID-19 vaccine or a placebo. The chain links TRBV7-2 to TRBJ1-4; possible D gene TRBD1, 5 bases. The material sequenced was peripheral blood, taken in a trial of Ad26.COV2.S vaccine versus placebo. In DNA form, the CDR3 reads TGTGCCAGCAGCTCCCGGGGGGAAAAACTGTTTTTT. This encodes CASSSRGEKLFF.